This TCR beta chain was obtained from a study of technical replicates of blood from a few donors. Using immunoSEQ multiplex PCR, the repertoire was profiled, and TCRdb retains in-frame clones only, with some absent. The sample carries roughly 100,000 clones, 96% recorded once. For this clone: Mismatch with germline at one junction end may stem from a read error.

Germline assignment: CDR1 SSHAT and CDR2 FNYEAQ (reference sequence). This CDR3 spans 12 amino acids. This TCR came from a human donor in good health. The chain couples TRBV7-7 to TRBJ2-1; the D gene is possibly TRBD1 (5 bases). What was sequenced was T cells isolated from PBMCs. Here the CDR3 reads CASSPDSNEQFF. CDR3 DNA sequence: TGTGCTAGCAGCCCCGACAGCAATGAGCAGTTCTTC.